Listed below are T cell receptor beta chains from one sample, sequenced in a study of shared T cell receptors in the human thymus. The protocol was immunoSEQ multiplex PCR, while the TCRdb copy is restricted to in-frame clones and leaves out a portion. Of hundreds of thousands of clones detected, more than 75% appear once; the ten largest clones hold under 0.01%. The same sample was also studied in work on human thymus T cells.

The sequencing sample was made of thymocytes. Source of these receptors: a boy younger than two with a congenital heart defect. The CDR3 runs from the conserved cysteine through the conserved F or W. A D gene is named only where the DNA matches it firmly. Clone size is given for some rows only: seen once, a few or many times, or a class if the clone is expanded.

J gene | D gene | clone size | CDR3 length | V gene | CDR3 DNA | CDR3 protein
TRBJ1-1 | - | - | 17 | TRBV5-1 | TGCGCCAGCAGCTTGGGGGGGGAACCATGGTGGAACACTGAAGCTTTCTTT | CASSLGGEPWWNTEAFF
TRBJ1-5 | TRBD1 | - | 19 | TRBV15 | TGTGCCACCAGCAGCAGACCGGGACAGGGGGCGGTTGGCAATCAGCCCCAGCATTTT | CATSSRPGQGAVGNQPQHF
TRBJ1-1 | - | few | 14 | TRBV11-2 | TGTGCCAGCAGCAAACAGGCGCCGAACACTGAAGCTTTCTTT | CASSKQAPNTEAFF
TRBJ1-4 | - | - | 14 | TRBV1 | TGCACCAGCAGCCAAATGAGCACTAATGAAAAACTGTTTTTT | CTSSQMSTNEKLFF
TRBJ1-1 | - | - | 13 | TRBV27 | TGTGCCAGCGGCAGGCTCCAGGGAAGTCGAGCTTTCTTT | CASGRLQGSRAFF
TRBJ1-4 | - | - | 14 | TRBV21-1 | TGTGCCAGCCTGGGGGGAGCCGCTAATGAAAAACTGTTTTTT | CASLGGAANEKLFF
TRBJ2-7 | - | - | 15 | TRBV19 | TGTGCCAGTAGTCCAGGGCCGGGGGGCCCCTACGAGCAGTACTTC | CASSPGPGGPYEQYF
TRBJ2-3 | - | - | 14 | TRBV7-6 | TGTGCCAGCAGCTTCTGCCAGGATACAGATACGCAGTATTTT | CASSFCQDTDTQYF
TRBJ2-3 | - | - | 16 | TRBV28 | TGTGCCAGCAGCCATCGACAGATGGGGGGATACGATACGCAGTATTTT | CASSHRQMGGYDTQYF
TRBJ1-1 | - | few | 14 | TRBV4-1 | TGCGCCAGCAGCCAAGTTCTGGGGGCCGGTGAAGCTTTCTTT | CASSQVLGAGEAFF
TRBJ2-1 | TRBD2 | - | 17 | TRBV4-1 | TGCGCCAGCAGCGGGGGGACTAGCGGCCCTCCGTTCGATGAGCAGTTCTTC | CASSGGTSGPPFDEQFF
TRBJ1-2 | - | - | 12 | TRBV29-1 | TGCAGCGTTTTTACGGTTAACTATGGCTACACCTTC | CSVFTVNYGYTF
TRBJ2-1 | - | - | 11 | TRBV6-5 | TGTGCCAGTAGGATAAGCAGGGCCGAGTTCTTC | CASRISRAEFF
TRBJ2-2 | TRBD2 | - | 19 | TRBV4-1 | TGCGCCAGCAGCCAAGATCCACTAGCGGGAGGGCCGTCGACCGGGGAGCTGTTTTTT | CASSQDPLAGGPSTGELFF
TRBJ2-2 | TRBD1 | - | 15 | TRBV19 | TGTGCCACCCACGAGGGACAGGGGATCACCGGGGAGCTGTTTTTT | CATHEGQGITGELFF
TRBJ2-4 | - | - | 17 | TRBV5-1 | TGCGCCAGCAGCCTAAGAGTGGGGAGGCTAGCCAAAAACATTCAGTACTTC | CASSLRVGRLAKNIQYF
TRBJ2-7 | - | - | 16 | TRBV7-2 | TGTGCCAGCAGCTCCCTGGCGGCTAGCGAGTCCTACGAGCAGTACTTC | CASSSLAASESYEQYF
TRBJ2-2 | TRBD2 | - | 15 | TRBV5-1 | TGCGCCAGCAGCTCTAGCGGGAGGGCCGGCGGGGAGCTGTTTTTT | CASSSSGRAGGELFF
TRBJ2-7 | - | - | 14 | TRBV4-1 | TGCGCCAGCAGCCACAACAGGGATTCCTACGAGCAGTACTTC | CASSHNRDSYEQYF
TRBJ1-1 | - | - | 16 | TRBV7-2 | TGTGCCAGCAGGGGCAGTCAGAATCCGTATAACACTGAAGCTTTCTTT | CASRGSQNPYNTEAFF
TRBJ2-1 | TRBD2 | once | 20 | TRBV4-3 | TGCGCCAGCAGCCCGGGGCGCGGGAGTCCCACCTTGAGCTCCTACAATGAGCAGTTCTTC | CASSPGRGSPTLSSYNEQFF
TRBJ2-1 | TRBD2 | - | 19 | TRBV5-1 | TGCGCCAGCAGCTTGGCACTGCTAGCGGGGGCCGAGGGCTACAATGAGCAGTTCTTC | CASSLALLAGAEGYNEQFF
TRBJ2-7 | - | - | 14 | TRBV4-2 | TGTGCCAGCAGCCAAGAAAACCGTCAGTACGAGCAGTACTTC | CASSQENRQYEQYF
TRBJ2-7 | TRBD2 | - | 14 | TRBV2 | TGTGCCAGCATCCCAGCGGGACTCTCCTACGAGCAGTACTTC | CASIPAGLSYEQYF
TRBJ1-5 | TRBD1 | - | 18 | TRBV19 | TGTGCCAGTAGTCACGGACAGGGAAGGAGTGATAGCAATCAGCCCCAGCATTTT | CASSHGQGRSDSNQPQHF
TRBJ2-2 | - | - | 16 | TRBV2 | TGTGCCAGCAGTGAGGCCCCACAGCGGAGCACCGGGGAGCTGTTTTTT | CASSEAPQRSTGELFF
TRBJ2-2 | - | - | 15 | TRBV28 | TGTGCCAGCTACACAGGGGGCGGGGGGACCGGGGAGCTGTTTTTT | CASYTGGGGTGELFF
TRBJ2-3 | - | - | 16 | TRBV4-3 | TGCGCCAGCAGCCAATTAGGTTCGGGTGCCACAGATACGCAGTATTTT | CASSQLGSGATDTQYF
TRBJ2-2 | TRBD2 | - | 17 | TRBV14 | TGTGCCAGCAGCCAAGAAAAGACTAGCGGGGGGCCCGGGGAGCTGTTTTTT | CASSQEKTSGGPGELFF
TRBJ2-1 | TRBD1 | - | 15 | TRBV4-3 | TGCGCCAGCAGCCACGGACAGGGCTTATACAATGAGCAGTTCTTC | CASSHGQGLYNEQFF
TRBJ2-3 | - | - | 16 | TRBV9 | TGTGCCAGCAGCAGTCGTACTAGAGCTAGCACAGATACGCAGTATTTT | CASSSRTRASTDTQYF
TRBJ2-2 | - | - | 14 | TRBV10-3 | TGTGCCATCTCGTCTATCGGGAACACCGGGGAGCTGTTTTTT | CAISSIGNTGELFF
TRBJ2-7 | - | - | 14 | TRBV4-2 | TGTGCCAGCAGCCAAGGATATTTGTCGGACGAGCAGTACTTC | CASSQGYLSDEQYF
TRBJ2-1 | TRBD1 | - | 16 | TRBV10-3 | TGTGCCATCAGTGTAATCAGGGGGAGCTCCTACAATGAGCAGTTCTTC | CAISVIRGSSYNEQFF
TRBJ1-5 | TRBD1 | once | 16 | TRBV19 | TGTGCCAGTAAGGCCCAGGGGGCCGATAGCAATCAGCCCCAGCATTTT | CASKAQGADSNQPQHF
TRBJ1-1 | TRBD1 | - | 14 | TRBV4-2 | TGTGCCAGCAGCTTACAGGGGGAGGGCACTGAAGCTTTCTTT | CASSLQGEGTEAFF
TRBJ2-3 | TRBD1 | - | 18 | TRBV4-1 | TGCGCCAGCAGCCAAGAACCCCCTACAGGGGTATCCACAGATACGCAGTATTTT | CASSQEPPTGVSTDTQYF
TRBJ2-3 | - | - | 14 | TRBV7-2 | TGTGCCAGCAGCTTAGAGGGGGACGAGGATACGCAGTATTTT | CASSLEGDEDTQYF
TRBJ2-5 | - | - | 13 | TRBV5-1 | TGCGCCAGCAGCTTTAGCGGCCAAGAGACCCAGTACTTC | CASSFSGQETQYF
TRBJ2-2 | TRBD1 | - | 19 | TRBV6-1 | TGTGCCAGCAGTGATGTAGGACAGGGCCGGTTTCCGAACACCGGGGAGCTGTTTTTT | CASSDVGQGRFPNTGELFF
TRBJ2-3 | TRBD1 | - | 15 | TRBV4-3 | TGCGCCAGCAGCCAACGGGACAGCAACACAGATACGCAGTATTTT | CASSQRDSNTDTQYF
TRBJ2-5 | TRBD1 | - | 16 | TRBV28 | TGTGCCAGCAGTTTGGCCCCCGGGACAGACCAAGAGACCCAGTACTTC | CASSLAPGTDQETQYF
TRBJ1-1 | TRBD1 | - | 16 | TRBV7-9 | TGTGCCAGCAGCTCACCGGGACAGGGCTCCGGCACTGAAGCTTTCTTT | CASSSPGQGSGTEAFF
TRBJ1-2 | - | - | 14 | TRBV28 | TGTGCCAGCAGTCCAAAGACAGGCCTCTATGGCTACACCTTC | CASSPKTGLYGYTF
TRBJ1-2 | - | - | 18 | TRBV6-1 | TGTGCCAGCAGTGAAAAGGATATAGGGGGTATAGGGAGGGATGGCTACACCTTC | CASSEKDIGGIGRDGYTF
TRBJ1-5 | - | - | 13 | TRBV27 | TGTGCCAGCAGCTCAAGGGGGGGTCAGCCCCAGCATTTT | CASSSRGGQPQHF
TRBJ1-5 | - | - | 18 | TRBV2 | TGTGCCAGCAGTGAAGATGCCAGGGGTTTTATAGGCAATCAGCCCCAGCATTTT | CASSEDARGFIGNQPQHF
TRBJ1-1 | - | - | 14 | TRBV5-6 | TGTGCCAGCAGCTTGGTTATAGGGAGCACTGAAGCTTTCTTT | CASSLVIGSTEAFF
TRBJ2-7 | - | - | 15 | TRBV27 | TGTGCCAGCAGTTCCTCGGAGCGGAAAAACTACGAGCAGTACTTC | CASSSSERKNYEQYF
TRBJ2-3 | TRBD1 | - | 14 | TRBV5-4 | TGTGCCAGCAGCCGGACAGGGCGGGCAGATACGCAGTATTTT | CASSRTGRADTQYF
TRBJ1-1 | TRBD1 | - | 15 | TRBV5-4 | TGTGCCAGCAGGCGCAGACAGGGGAGGGACACTGAAGCTTTCTTT | CASRRRQGRDTEAFF
TRBJ2-7 | - | once | 14 | TRBV5-5 | TGTGCCAGCAGCCGACAGTGCCTTAAGGACGAGCAGTACTTC | CASSRQCLKDEQYF
TRBJ1-1 | - | - | 13 | TRBV7-2 | TGTGCCAGCAGCTTAGTGGCGAACACTGAAGCTTTCTTT | CASSLVANTEAFF
TRBJ1-1 | - | - | 16 | TRBV4-3 | TGCGCCAGCAGCCTTGATGGTTGGAGGTTGAACACTGAAGCTTTCTTT | CASSLDGWRLNTEAFF
TRBJ2-1 | - | - | 12 | TRBV5-1 | TGCGCCAGCGGAGGGGATGGGGATGAGCAGTTCTTC | CASGGDGDEQFF